The 15 T cell receptor beta chains below all came from one sample that was sequenced in a study of T cell repertoires in cytomegalovirus infection. TCRdb recomputed calls from the reads with MiXCR, one row per CDR3 protein. The table has just under 550,000 distinct CDR3 sequences, approximately 25% seen once; the top ten hold around 14%. Material: PBMCs. The receptors originated from a human donor in good health (CMV status not recorded). Some clones in this sample may be carry-over from other donors' samples.

This chain uses TRBV4-1 with TRBJ2-1; TRBD2 aligns across 13 bases. This CDR3 contains 15 residues. CDR1 and CDR2 from the germline V gene are MGHRA and YSYEKL. V gave up 4 bases and J gave up 8 bases; unmatched junction bases: 5. CDR3 nucleotides: TGCGCCAGCAGCCTTCGGACTAGCGGGAGCGATGAGCAGTTCTTC. Translation: CASSLRTSGSDEQFF.

This clonotype was found many times. CDR3 nucleotides: TGTGCCAGCAGCTGGGGGTCGAGGACTGAAGCTTTCTTT. Protein: CASSWGSRTEAFF. The chain carries TRBV7-2 and TRBJ1-1; D is perhaps TRBD1 (5 bases). The CDR3 runs to 13 residues. The V gene lost 4 bases and the J gene lost 5 bases, with 11 bases spanning the gap. Germline V gene sequence: CDR1 SGHTA, CDR2 FQGNSA.

This clonotype was counted between two and nine times. The rearrangement links TRBV6-5 to TRBJ2-7; 8 nucleotides align to TRBD1. This CDR3 is built from 17 residues. V trimming: 1 base; J trimming: 0 bases; junction bases outside the gene matches: 8. CDR1 is MNHEY and CDR2 is SVGAGI in the germline V gene. The CDR3 loop is CASSYLATGVGSYEQYF. As DNA, the CDR3 is TGTGCCAGCAGTTACTTAGCGACAGGGGTGGGCTCCTACGAGCAGTACTTC.

The chain is built from TRBV23-1 and TRBJ2-6; a weak D match, TRBD1 (6 bases). TRBV23-1 is reported as an ORF; its role is uncertain. The CDR3 is 19 amino acids. Trimming took 2 bases from V and 0 from J, leaving 17 bases between them. In nucleotides, the CDR3 is TGCGCCAGCAGTCAAAGGGACACCCACCTCCGCTCTGGGGCCAACGTCCTGACTTTC. Protein product: CASSQRDTHLRSGANVLTF.

In this sample, this clonotype turned up many times. This chain joins TRBV7-2 and TRBJ2-5; D unclear. The CDR3 has 11 residues. Between the trimmed V and J ends, which lost 4 bases and 3 bases, there was a span of 3 bases. The germline V gene has CDR1 SGHTA and CDR2 FQGNSA. CDR3 region: CASSSEETQYF. For the CDR3, the DNA is TGTGCCAGCAGCTCCGAAGAGACCCAGTACTTC.

This clonotype was seen a few times. This sequence joins TRBV6-1 and TRBJ2-7; the D gene is possibly TRBD1 (5 bases). V lost 4 bases, J lost 5 bases, and 15 bases lay in between. Germline V gene data show CDR1 as MNHNS and CDR2 as SASEGT. The CDR3 runs to 14 residues. The CDR3 is CASSAGQGPDEQYV. CDR3 DNA: TGTGCCAGCAGTGCCGGGCAGGGCCCCGACGAGCAGTACGTC.

This clonotype was seen repeatedly, ten times or more. The chain couples TRBV15 to TRBJ1-1; TRBD1 might be the D (6 bases). The germline gives CDR1 LNHNV, CDR2 YYDKDF (reference sequence). This CDR3 is built from 15 residues. The V gene lost 3 bases and the J gene lost 3 bases, with 14 bases spanning the gap. The CDR3 DNA is TGTGCCACCAGCAGCAACCCGGGACATTACACTGAAGCTTTCTTT. Its protein product is CATSSNPGHYTEAFF.

This clonotype came up a few times. This chain links TRBV7-9 with TRBJ1-3, with D tentatively TRBD1 (5 bases). V shed 5 bases and J shed 0 bases, with 14 bases lying between them. Germline lookup yields CDR1 SEHNR and CDR2 FQNEAQ (reference sequence). The CDR3 has 16 amino acids. CDR3 region: CASSATQASSGNTIYF. The CDR3 bases are TGTGCCAGCAGCGCGACACAGGCCTCCTCTGGAAACACCATATATTTT.

The chain uses TRBV7-2 and TRBJ2-6, with D unclear. The CDR3 sequence is 18 residues long. Germline CDR1 and CDR2: SGHTA and FQGNSA. Trimming pared 4 bases from V and 1 base from J, leaving 17 bases between. CDR3 bases: TGTGCCAGCAGCTCGGTATTCCGGACCGAATCTGGGGCCAACGTCCTGACTTTC. It yields the protein CASSSVFRTESGANVLTF.

This clonotype was recorded many times. The rearrangement uses TRBV12-3 or TRBV12-4 and TRBJ2-3, with no clear D. Trimming took off 3 bases at V and 0 bases at J, with 7 bases between the two ends. The CDR3 consists of 14 residues. CDR3 loop: CASSFRQSTDTQYF. The DNA of the CDR3 is TGTGCCAGCAGTTTCCGTCAGAGCACAGATACGCAGTATTTT.

V usage is TRBV12-3 or TRBV12-4 and J usage is TRBJ1-5; D gene unclear. Deletions cut 4 bases from V and 7 bases from J, with 8 bases between. The CDR3 loop spans 12 amino acids. The CDR3 coding sequence is TGTGCCAGCAGTTGGGAGCTACAGCCCCAGCATTTT. Encoded protein: CASSWELQPQHF.

At least ten counts were recorded for this clonotype. The CDR3 reads CASSLSAVAKNIQYF. The CDR3 bases are TGTGCCAGCAGCTTAAGCGCCGTAGCCAAAAACATTCAGTACTTC. This sequence joins TRBV7-2 and TRBJ2-4, with D hard to call. The CDR3 has 15 residues. V dropped 2 bases and J dropped 0 bases, with 8 bases sitting between them. Germline CDR1 SGHTA, CDR2 FQGNSA.

This clonotype turned up a few times. The rearrangement uses TRBV2 and TRBJ1-2; D perhaps matches TRBD1 (6 bases). Trimming cost V 4 bases and J 3 bases, with 12 bases left between them. The CDR3 contains 14 residues. Germline V CDR1 and CDR2: SNHLY, FYNNEI. CDR3 in amino acids: CASSATGLHYGYTF. For the CDR3, the DNA is TGTGCCAGCAGTGCTACAGGGTTACACTATGGCTACACCTTC.

This clonotype occurred a few times. One end of the junction varies from germline; a read error may be responsible. The chain uses TRBV6-2 or TRBV6-3 and TRBJ2-4; TRBD1 or TRBD2 may be the D gene (5 bases each). Germline CDR1 reads MNHEY; CDR2 reads SVGEGT. The CDR3 consists of 12 residues. The CDR3: CASGLYRDGQVF. The CDR3 region has the DNA TGTGCCAGCGGATTATACCGGGACGGTCAAGTCTTC.

The CDR3 region is CASSEKTLSDSRELFF. The CDR3 DNA is TGTGCCAGCAGCGAAAAGACGCTAAGCGATAGTAGGGAGCTGTTTTTT. This chain joins TRBV7-8 and TRBJ2-2; no definite D call. V lost 5 bases, J lost 9 bases, and 22 bases lay in between. In germline, CDR1 is SGHVS, CDR2 FQNEAQ. The CDR3 is 16 residues long.